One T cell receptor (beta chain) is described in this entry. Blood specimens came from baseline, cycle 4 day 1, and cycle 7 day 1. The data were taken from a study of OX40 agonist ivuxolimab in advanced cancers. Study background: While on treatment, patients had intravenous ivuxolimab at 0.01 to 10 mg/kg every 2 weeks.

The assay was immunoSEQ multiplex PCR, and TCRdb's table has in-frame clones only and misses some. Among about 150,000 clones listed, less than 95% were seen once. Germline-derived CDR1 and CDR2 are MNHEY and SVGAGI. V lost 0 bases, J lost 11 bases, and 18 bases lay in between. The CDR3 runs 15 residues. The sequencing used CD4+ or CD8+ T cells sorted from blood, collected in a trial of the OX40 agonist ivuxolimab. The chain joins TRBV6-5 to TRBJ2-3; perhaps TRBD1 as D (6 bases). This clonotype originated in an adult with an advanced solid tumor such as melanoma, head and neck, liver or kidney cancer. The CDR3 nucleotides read TGTGCCAGCAGTTACTCGGGGCAGGGGAGTTCAATGCAGTATTTT. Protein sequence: CASSYSGQGSSMQYF.